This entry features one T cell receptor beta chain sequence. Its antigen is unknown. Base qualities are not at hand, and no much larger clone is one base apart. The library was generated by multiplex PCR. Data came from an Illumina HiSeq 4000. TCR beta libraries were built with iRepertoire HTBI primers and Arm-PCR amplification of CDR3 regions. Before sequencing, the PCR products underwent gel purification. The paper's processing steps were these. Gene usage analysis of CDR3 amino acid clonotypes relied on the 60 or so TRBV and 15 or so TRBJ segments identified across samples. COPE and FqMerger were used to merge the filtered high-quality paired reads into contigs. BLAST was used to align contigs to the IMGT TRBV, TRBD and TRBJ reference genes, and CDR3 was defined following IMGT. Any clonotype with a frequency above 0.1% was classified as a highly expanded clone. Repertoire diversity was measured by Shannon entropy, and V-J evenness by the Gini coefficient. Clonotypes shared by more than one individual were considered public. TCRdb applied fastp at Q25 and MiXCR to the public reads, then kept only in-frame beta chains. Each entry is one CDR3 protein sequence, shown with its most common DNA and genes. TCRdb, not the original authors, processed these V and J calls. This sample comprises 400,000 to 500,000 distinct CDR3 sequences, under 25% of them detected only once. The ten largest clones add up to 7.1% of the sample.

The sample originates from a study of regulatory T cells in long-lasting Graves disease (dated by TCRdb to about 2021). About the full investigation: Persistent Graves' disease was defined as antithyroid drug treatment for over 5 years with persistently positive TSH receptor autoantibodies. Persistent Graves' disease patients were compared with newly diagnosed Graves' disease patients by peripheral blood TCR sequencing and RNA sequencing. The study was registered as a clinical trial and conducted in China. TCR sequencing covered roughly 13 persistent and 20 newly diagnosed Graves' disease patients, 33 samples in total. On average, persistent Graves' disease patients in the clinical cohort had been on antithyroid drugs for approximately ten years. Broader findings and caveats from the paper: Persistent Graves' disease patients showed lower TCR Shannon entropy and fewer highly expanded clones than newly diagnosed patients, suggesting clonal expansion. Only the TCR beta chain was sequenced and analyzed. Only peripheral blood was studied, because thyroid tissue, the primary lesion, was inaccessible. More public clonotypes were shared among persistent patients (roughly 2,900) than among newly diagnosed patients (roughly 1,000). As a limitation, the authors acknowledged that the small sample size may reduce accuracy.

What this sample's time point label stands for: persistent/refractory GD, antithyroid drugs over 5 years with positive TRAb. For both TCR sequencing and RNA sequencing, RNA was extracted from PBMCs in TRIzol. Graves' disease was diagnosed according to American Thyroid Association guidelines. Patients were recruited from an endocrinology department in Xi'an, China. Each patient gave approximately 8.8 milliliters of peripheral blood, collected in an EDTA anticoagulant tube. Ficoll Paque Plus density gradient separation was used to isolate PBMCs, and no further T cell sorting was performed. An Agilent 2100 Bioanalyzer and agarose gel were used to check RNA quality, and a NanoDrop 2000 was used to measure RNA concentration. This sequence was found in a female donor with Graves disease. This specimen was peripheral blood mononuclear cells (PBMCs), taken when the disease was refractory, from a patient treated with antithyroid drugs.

In nucleotides, the sequence is TGTGCCAGCAGCTCCCGGGTGCCCCAGGAGGTTCCTGAAAAACTGTTTTTT. Its amino acids are CASSSRVPQEVPEKLFF. The V gene is TRBV5-5 and the J gene is TRBJ1-4, with no D gene named confidently. The CDR3 runs 17 amino acids, cysteine and phenylalanine included. Only the CDR3 region is kept as DNA, spanning 51 bases read in frame from base 1. In the germline V gene (reference sequence), CDR1 corresponds to SGHKS and CDR2 to YYEKEE. V gives up 3 bases and J gives up 7 bases, and the segment between their germline ends measures 22 bases.